The clone carrying this T cell receptor beta chain was detected only a few times. Its antigen is not identified. Sequencing of DNA taken from cultured CD4+ T cells relied on the Oncomine TCR Beta short-read assay. TCRdb ran MiXCR on the PCR reads and lists one entry per CDR3 protein. Among roughly 20,000 distinct CDR3 sequences, about half were seen once, and the ten largest hold approximately 13%. The source of the sample is a study of vaccination and CD4 T cells after COVID-19. Broader study findings: Reactive clonotype counts went from median roughly 19 after infection to roughly 40 after vaccination, nonsignificantly.

This CDR3 comprises 14 residues. CDR1 DFQATT and CDR2 SNEGSKA come from the germline V gene (reference sequence). Trimming took 2 bases from V and 10 from J; bases not matched to a gene: 11. Noted time point: late sampling 161 to 241 days after vaccination in a few convalescent patients. Treatment defined: approximately 10-day PBMC culture with coronavirus spike peptide pools or control peptides (ViraFEST assay). TCRs were sequenced by ViraFEST after antigen-specific T cells had been expanded with peptide pools. PBMCs were cultured at two million per well with approximately 10 IU/ml IL-2 and approximately 9.7 ug/ml peptide pools.

This specimen consisted of CD4+ T cells from blood, cultured in vitro, obtained about 7 months after SARS-CoV-2 vaccination. The chain carries TRBV20-1 and TRBJ2-3; 8 bases match TRBD1. The receptor comes from a human donor who had recovered from COVID-19. The CDR3 DNA is TGCAGTGCTAGACCGACAGGGGCTTCCTGGGCGCAGTATTTT. This encodes CSARPTGASWAQYF.